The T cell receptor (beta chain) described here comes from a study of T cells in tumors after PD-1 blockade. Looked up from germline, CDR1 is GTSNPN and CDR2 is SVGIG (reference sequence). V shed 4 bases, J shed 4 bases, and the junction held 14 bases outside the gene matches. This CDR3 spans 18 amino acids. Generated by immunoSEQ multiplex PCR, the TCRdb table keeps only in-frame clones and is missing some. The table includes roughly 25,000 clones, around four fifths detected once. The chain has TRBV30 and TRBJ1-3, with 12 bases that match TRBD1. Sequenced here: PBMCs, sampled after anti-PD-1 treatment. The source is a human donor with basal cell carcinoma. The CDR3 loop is CAWTKPDRDRGLGNTIYF. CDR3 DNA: TGTGCCTGGACTAAGCCCGACCGGGACAGGGGGCTCGGAAACACCATATATTTT.